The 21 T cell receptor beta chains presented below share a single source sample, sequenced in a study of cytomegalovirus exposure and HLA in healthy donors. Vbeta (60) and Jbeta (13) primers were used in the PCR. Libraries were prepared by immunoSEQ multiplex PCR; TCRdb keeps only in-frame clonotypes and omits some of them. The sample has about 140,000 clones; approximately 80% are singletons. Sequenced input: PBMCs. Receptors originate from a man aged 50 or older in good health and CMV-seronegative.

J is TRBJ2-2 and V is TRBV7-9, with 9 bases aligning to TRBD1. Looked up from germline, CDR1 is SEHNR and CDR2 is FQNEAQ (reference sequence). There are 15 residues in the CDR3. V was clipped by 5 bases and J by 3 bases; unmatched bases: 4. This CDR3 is CASSGQGRDTGELFF. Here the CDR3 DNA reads TGTGCCAGCAGCGGACAGGGGAGGGACACCGGGGAGCTGTTTTTT.

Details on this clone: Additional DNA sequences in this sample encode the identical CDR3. In DNA form, the CDR3 reads TGTGCCAGCAGTGACGGAGGGGCTGGGTATGGCTACACCTTC. Protein: CASSDGGAGYGYTF. The chain carries TRBV2 and TRBJ1-2; weak D call: TRBD1 (5 bases). The CDR3 contains 14 residues. With 3 bases removed from V and 5 bases from J, the gap between germline ends came to 13 bases. Germline CDR1 SNHLY, CDR2 FYNNEI.

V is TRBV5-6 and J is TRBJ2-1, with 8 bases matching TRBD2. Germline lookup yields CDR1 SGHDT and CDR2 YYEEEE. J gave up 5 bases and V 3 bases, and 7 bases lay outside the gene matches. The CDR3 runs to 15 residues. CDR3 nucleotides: TGTGCCAGCAGCTGGATGGGACTAGATGACAATGAGCAGTTCTTC. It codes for CASSWMGLDDNEQFF.

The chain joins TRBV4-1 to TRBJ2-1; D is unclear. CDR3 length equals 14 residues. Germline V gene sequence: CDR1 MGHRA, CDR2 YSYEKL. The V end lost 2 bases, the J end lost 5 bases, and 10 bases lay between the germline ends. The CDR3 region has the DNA TGCGCCAGCAGCCAATCACACACCGACAATGAGCAGTTCTTC. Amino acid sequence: CASSQSHTDNEQFF.

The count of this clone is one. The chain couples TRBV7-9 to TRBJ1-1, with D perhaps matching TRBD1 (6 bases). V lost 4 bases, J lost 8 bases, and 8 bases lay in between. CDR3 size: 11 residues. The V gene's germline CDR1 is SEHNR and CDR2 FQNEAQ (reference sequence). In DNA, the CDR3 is TGTGCCAGCAGCTACGGGACAGAAGCTTTCTTT. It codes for CASSYGTEAFF.

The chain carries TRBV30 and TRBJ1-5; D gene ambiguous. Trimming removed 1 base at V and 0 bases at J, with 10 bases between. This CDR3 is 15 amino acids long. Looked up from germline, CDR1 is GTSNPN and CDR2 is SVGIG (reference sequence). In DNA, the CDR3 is TGTGCCTGGAGTGACTTGTACCATAGCAATCAGCCCCAGCATTTT. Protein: CAWSDLYHSNQPQHF.

The CDR3 DNA reads as TGTGCCAGTAGCCGGACAGGGGAGGGAGCCAAAAACATTCAGTACTTC. As protein: CASSRTGEGAKNIQYF. This chain uses TRBV19 with TRBJ2-4, with 9 bases that match TRBD1. V lost 6 bases, J lost 0 bases, and 6 bases stayed unmatched. This CDR3 is built from 16 residues. Germline V CDR1 and CDR2: LNHDA, SQIVND (reference sequence). Filled out from reference TRBV19 and TRBJ2-4, the complete variable domain reads DGGITQSPKYLFRKEGQNVTLSCEQNLNHDAMYWYRQDPGQGLRLIYYSQIVNDFQKGDIAEGYSVSREKKESFPLTVTSAQKNPTAFYLCASSRTGEGAKNIQYFGAGTRLSVL.

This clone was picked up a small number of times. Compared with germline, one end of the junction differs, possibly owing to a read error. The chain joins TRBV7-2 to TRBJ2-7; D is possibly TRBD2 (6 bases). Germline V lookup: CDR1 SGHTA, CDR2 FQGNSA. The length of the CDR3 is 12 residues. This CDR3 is CSSSERAYEQYF. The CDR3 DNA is TGTTCCAGCAGCGAGCGGGCCTACGAGCAGTACTTC.

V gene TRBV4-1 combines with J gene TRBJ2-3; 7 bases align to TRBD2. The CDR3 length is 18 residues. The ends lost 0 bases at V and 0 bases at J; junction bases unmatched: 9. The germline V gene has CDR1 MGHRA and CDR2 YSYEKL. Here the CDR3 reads CASSQDRPSGTSTDTQYF. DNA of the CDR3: TGCGCCAGCAGCCAAGATCGCCCTAGCGGAACTAGCACAGATACGCAGTATTTT.

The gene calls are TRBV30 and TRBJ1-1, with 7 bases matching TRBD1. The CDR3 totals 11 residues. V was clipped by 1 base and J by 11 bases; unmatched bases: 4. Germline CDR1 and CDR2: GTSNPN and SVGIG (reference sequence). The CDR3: CAWSAGGMAFF. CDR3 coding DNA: TGTGCCTGGAGTGCAGGGGGTATGGCTTTCTTT.

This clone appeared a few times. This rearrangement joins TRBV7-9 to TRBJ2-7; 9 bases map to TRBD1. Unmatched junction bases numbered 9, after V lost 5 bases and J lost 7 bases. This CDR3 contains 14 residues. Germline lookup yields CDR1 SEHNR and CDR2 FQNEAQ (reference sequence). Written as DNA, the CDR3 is TGTGCCAGCAGCCCTCGGGACAGGGAGAATGAGCAGTACTTC. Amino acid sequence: CASSPRDRENEQYF.

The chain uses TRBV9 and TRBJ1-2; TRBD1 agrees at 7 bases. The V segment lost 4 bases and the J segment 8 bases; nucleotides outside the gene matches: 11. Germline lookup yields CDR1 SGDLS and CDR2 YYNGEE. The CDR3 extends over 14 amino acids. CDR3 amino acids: CASSSVGQALGYTF. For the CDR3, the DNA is TGTGCCAGCAGCTCCGTCGGACAGGCCTTGGGCTACACCTTC.

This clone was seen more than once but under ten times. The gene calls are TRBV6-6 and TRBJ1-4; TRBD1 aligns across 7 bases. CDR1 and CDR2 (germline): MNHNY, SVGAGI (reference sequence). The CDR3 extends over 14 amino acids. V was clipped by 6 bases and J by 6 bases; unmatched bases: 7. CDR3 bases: TGTGCCAGCAGACCCGGGACAGTGCATGAAAAACTGTTTTTT. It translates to CASRPGTVHEKLFF.

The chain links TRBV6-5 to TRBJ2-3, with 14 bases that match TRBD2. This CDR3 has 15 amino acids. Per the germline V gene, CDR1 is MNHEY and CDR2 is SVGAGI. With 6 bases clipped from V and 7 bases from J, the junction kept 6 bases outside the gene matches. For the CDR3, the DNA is TGTGCCAGCAGCCGGGGGACTAGCGGGAGTTATACGCAGTATTTT. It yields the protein CASSRGTSGSYTQYF.

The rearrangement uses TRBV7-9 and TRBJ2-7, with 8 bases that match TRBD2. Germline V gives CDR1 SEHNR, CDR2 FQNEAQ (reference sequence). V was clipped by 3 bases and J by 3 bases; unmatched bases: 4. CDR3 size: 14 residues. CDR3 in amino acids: CASSLGSGGYEQYF. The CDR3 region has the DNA TGTGCCAGCAGCTTGGGCAGCGGGGGCTACGAGCAGTACTTC.

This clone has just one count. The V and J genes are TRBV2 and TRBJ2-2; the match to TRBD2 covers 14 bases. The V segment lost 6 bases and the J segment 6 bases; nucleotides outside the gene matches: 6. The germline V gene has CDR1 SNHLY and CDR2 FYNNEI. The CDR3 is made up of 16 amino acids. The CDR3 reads CASSAGTSGSAGELFF. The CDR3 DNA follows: TGTGCCAGCAGCGCCGGGACTAGCGGGAGTGCCGGGGAGCTGTTTTTT.

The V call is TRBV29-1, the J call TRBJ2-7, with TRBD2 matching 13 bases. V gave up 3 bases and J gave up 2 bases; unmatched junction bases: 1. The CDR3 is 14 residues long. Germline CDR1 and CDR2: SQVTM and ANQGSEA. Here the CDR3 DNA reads TGCAGCGTTGACGGACTAGCGGGGGCCTACGAGCAGTACTTC. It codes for CSVDGLAGAYEQYF.

The CDR3 is CASTKGAGDYEQYF. CDR3 nucleotide sequence: TGTGCCAGCACCAAGGGAGCGGGGGACTACGAGCAGTACTTC. This chain joins TRBV9 and TRBJ2-7, with TRBD2 identical over 8 bases. This CDR3 has 14 residues. Germline assignment: CDR1 SGDLS and CDR2 YYNGEE. The V and J ends lost 6 bases and 3 bases, in that order; junction bases with no gene match: 8. The whole variable domain, remainder taken from reference TRBV9 and TRBJ2-7, is DSGVTQTPKHLITATGQRVTLRCSPRSGDLSVYWYQQSLDQGLQFLIQYYNGEERAKGNILERFSAQQFPDLHSELNLSSLELGDSALYFCASTKGAGDYEQYFGPGTRLTVT.

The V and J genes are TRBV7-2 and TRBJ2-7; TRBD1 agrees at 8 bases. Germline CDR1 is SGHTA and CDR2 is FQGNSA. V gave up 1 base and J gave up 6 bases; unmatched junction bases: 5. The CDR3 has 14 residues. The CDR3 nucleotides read TGTGCCAGCAGCTTAGGGTGGACAGGGATCGAGCAGTACTTC. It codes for CASSLGWTGIEQYF.

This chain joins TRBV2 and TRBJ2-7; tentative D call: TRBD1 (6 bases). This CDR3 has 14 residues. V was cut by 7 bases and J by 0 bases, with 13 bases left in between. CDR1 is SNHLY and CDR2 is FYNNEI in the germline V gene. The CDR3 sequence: CASTSTGNSYEQYF. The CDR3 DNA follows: TGTGCCAGCACCTCCACAGGGAACTCCTACGAGCAGTACTTC. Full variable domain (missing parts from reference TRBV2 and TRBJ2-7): EPEVTQTPSHQVTQMGQEVILRCVPISNHLYFYWYRQILGQKVEFLVSFYNNEISEKSEIFDDQFSVERPDGSNFTLKIRSTKLEDSAMYFCASTSTGNSYEQYFGPGTRLTVT.

The CDR3 here is CASSEPTGNGYTF. CDR3 DNA sequence: TGTGCCAGCAGTGAGCCGACAGGGAATGGCTACACCTTC. The chain uses TRBV28 and TRBJ1-2; 7 bases are shared with TRBD1. The CDR3 has 13 amino acids. Per germline, CDR1 MDHEN and CDR2 SYDVKM. The V segment lost 5 bases and the J segment 6 bases; nucleotides outside the gene matches: 6.